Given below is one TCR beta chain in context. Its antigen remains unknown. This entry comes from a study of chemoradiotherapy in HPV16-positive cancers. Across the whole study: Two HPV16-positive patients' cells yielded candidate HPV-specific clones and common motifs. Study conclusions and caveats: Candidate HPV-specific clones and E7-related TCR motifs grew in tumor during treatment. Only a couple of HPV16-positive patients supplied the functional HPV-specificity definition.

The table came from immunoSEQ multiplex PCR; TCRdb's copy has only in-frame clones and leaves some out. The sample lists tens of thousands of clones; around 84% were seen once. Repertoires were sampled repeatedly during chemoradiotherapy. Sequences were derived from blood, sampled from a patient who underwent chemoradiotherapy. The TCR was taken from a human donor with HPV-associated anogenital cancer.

The CDR3, as DNA: TGTGCCAGCAACAGACAGGGGTTCGGCAATCAGCCCCAGCATTTT. Its translation: CASNRQGFGNQPQHF. This rearrangement joins TRBV6-1 to TRBJ1-5; 8 nucleotides agree with TRBD1. This CDR3 has 15 amino acids. Germline V gene data show CDR1 as MNHNS and CDR2 as SASEGT. V gave up 7 bases and J gave up 2 bases; unmatched junction bases: 7.